This TCR beta chain was recorded in a study of T-cell memory formation after mild COVID-19. Study-level information: The TCR clusters were mostly specific to one donor.

TCRdb re-analysed the 5' RACE reads in MiXCR, keeping a single row per CDR3 protein. The table records roughly 340,000 distinct CDR3 sequences, around a fifth of them present only once. This clonotype came up a few times. V was clipped by 2 bases and J by 4 bases; unmatched bases: 6. The CDR3 extends over 15 amino acids. Germline V gene lookup returns CDR1 SGHTA and CDR2 FQGNSA. The V gene is TRBV7-2, the J gene TRBJ2-7; TRBD1 matches at 9 bases. The specimen sequenced was PBMCs or a T cell subset sorted from them (not recorded which). The sequence came from a young man who had mild COVID-19 (a few samples of this study predate the infection). Cell type and time point are not known. This chain's CDR3 is CASSLTGTGRYEQYV. CDR3 nucleotide sequence: TGTGCCAGCAGCTTAACCGGGACAGGGCGATACGAGCAGTACGTC.